The clone carrying this T cell receptor (beta chain) is a singleton in its sample. Its antigen is not identified. This specimen belongs to a study of OX40 agonist ivuxolimab in advanced cancers. Study in general: Patients were dosed intravenously with ivuxolimab at 0.01 to 10 mg/kg every 2 weeks. At roughly 83% male, the cohort had a mean age of around 56 years, ranging from about 20 to 80.

Clones were read by immunoSEQ multiplex PCR, and TCRdb kept only the in-frame ones, dropping some. The table has about 48,000 clones, 85% seen once. Whole-study results and caveats: Relative to CD4+, CD8+ T cells held more expanded clones on average.

The receptor was derived from an adult with an advanced solid tumor such as melanoma, head and neck, liver or kidney cancer. The sample here was CD4+ or CD8+ T cells sorted from blood, taken in a trial of the OX40 agonist ivuxolimab.

The DNA of the CDR3 is TGCGCCAGCAGCTCGACGGGGACTAGAGGCGTTGAGCAGTTCTTC. Translating it yields CASSSTGTRGVEQFF. V and J are TRBV5-1 and TRBJ2-1; 8 bases agree with TRBD2. The J segment lost 9 bases and the V segment lost 3 bases, leaving 11 bases of the junction unmatched. Per the germline V gene, CDR1 is SGHRS and CDR2 is YFSETQ. CDR3 length equals 15 residues.